The 13 T cell receptor beta chains reported below all come from one sample, sequenced in a study of T cell repertoires in cytomegalovirus infection. The antigens these receptors bind are not known. TCRdb re-called the reads through MiXCR, storing one row per CDR3 protein. The sample holds roughly 150,000 distinct CDR3 sequences, over 25% seen once. Sequencing was performed on CD8+ T cells from cultured PBMCs, taken from culture after CMV antigen stimulation. These receptors were taken from a human donor in good health (CMV status not recorded). Some clones in this sample may be carry-over from other donors' samples.

In its sample, this clonotype was seen many times. The rearrangement uses TRBV7-6 and TRBJ2-5, with 12 bases matching TRBD2. The germline gives CDR1 SGHVS, CDR2 FNYEAQ. V shed 3 bases and J 5 bases; nucleotides not matched to a gene: 7. The length of the CDR3 is 16 residues. Here the CDR3 reads CASSLTSGGDRETQYF. CDR3 nucleotide sequence: TGTGCCAGCAGCTTGACTAGCGGGGGTGATCGGGAGACCCAGTACTTC.

In this sample, this clonotype turned up a few times. V gene TRBV7-8 combines with J gene TRBJ2-3, with TRBD2 identical over 7 bases. This CDR3 has 15 amino acids. Germline V lookup: CDR1 SGHVS, CDR2 FQNEAQ. V shed 6 bases, J shed 4 bases, and the junction held 10 bases outside the gene matches. The CDR3 spells CASRPSGPGADTQYF. Here the CDR3 DNA reads TGTGCCAGCAGACCTAGCGGCCCGGGGGCAGATACGCAGTATTTT. Together with reference TRBV7-8 and TRBJ2-3, the CDR3 gives the full variable domain: GAGVSQSPRYKVAKRGQDVALRCDPISGHVSLFWYQQALGQGPEFLTYFQNEAQLDKSGLPSDRFFAERPEGSVSTLKIQRTQQEDSAVYLCASRPSGPGADTQYFGPGTRLTVL.

This clonotype was recorded at least ten times. V is TRBV6-5 and J is TRBJ1-2; tentative D call: TRBD1 (6 bases). Germline CDR1 reads MNHEY; CDR2 reads SVGAGI. The CDR3 is 13 residues long. V gave up 7 bases and J gave up 4 bases, with 13 bases separating them. This CDR3 reads CASTSLGAYGYTF. The CDR3 DNA is TGTGCCAGCACCTCCCTGGGGGCCTATGGCTACACCTTC.

The rearrangement joins TRBV2 to TRBJ2-7, with D possibly being TRBD1 or TRBD2 (5 bases each). V was shortened by 10 bases and J by 2 bases, with 21 bases between the two germline ends. There are 15 residues in the CDR3. Looked up from germline, CDR1 is SNHLY and CDR2 is FYNNEI. Here the CDR3 DNA reads TGTGCCATTAACTACGGGGCTAACCAAGCCTACGAGCAGTACTTC. This sequence encodes CAINYGANQAYEQYF.

The V gene is TRBV5-1, the J gene TRBJ2-1; a weak D match, TRBD1 (6 bases). This CDR3 has 13 amino acids. CDR1 and CDR2 from the germline V gene are SGHRS and YFSETQ. The germline V and J ends were trimmed by 0 bases and 9 bases, with 10 bases remaining between them. The CDR3 DNA follows: TGCGCCAGCAGCTTGGGTGGGGGCACTGAGCAGTTCTTC. Encoded protein: CASSLGGGTEQFF.

This chain joins TRBV6-8 and TRBJ2-3; 11 bases fit TRBD2. Germline loops: CDR1 MNHGY, CDR2 SAAAGT. Losses at the gene ends were 8 bases for V and 4 bases for J; bases not matched to a gene: 8. The CDR3 has 15 residues. The CDR3 sequence is CASVALAGGSDTQYF. For the CDR3, the DNA is TGTGCCAGCGTAGCCCTAGCGGGGGGCTCAGATACGCAGTATTTT.

V and J are TRBV7-2 and TRBJ2-7; D gene ambiguous. CDR3 length equals 12 residues. CDR1 is SGHTA and CDR2 is FQGNSA in the germline V gene. V was pared by 2 bases and J by 2 bases, with 4 bases between. The CDR3 coding sequence is TGTGCCAGCAGCTTATTCCCCTACGAGCAGTACTTC. It specifies CASSLFPYEQYF.

This clonotype was seen more than once but under ten times. This chain's CDR3 is CASSLVGGTSSGNTIYF. The DNA of the CDR3 is TGTGCCAGCAGTTTGGTTGGGGGGACCAGCTCTGGAAACACCATATATTTT. The chain carries TRBV12-3 or TRBV12-4 and TRBJ1-3, with a possible D match to TRBD1 (5 bases). The ends were cut back, 3 bases at V and 0 bases at J, with 15 bases in the middle. CDR3 length: 17 amino acids.

Only one count was recorded for this clonotype. The chain combines TRBV10-3 with TRBJ1-3; no reliable D call. Trimming took off 2 bases at V and 3 bases at J, with 14 bases between the two ends. CDR1 is ENHRY, CDR2 SYGVKD, per germline. The length of the CDR3 is 16 residues. The chain's CDR3 is CAISEGRGGLGNTIYF. CDR3 coding DNA: TGTGCCATCAGTGAGGGTCGGGGAGGACTTGGAAACACCATATATTTT.

This chain joins TRBV5-4 and TRBJ2-3; D is possibly TRBD2 (5 bases). V was trimmed by 3 bases and J by 4 bases, leaving 18 bases between them. Germline V lookup: CDR1 SGHNT, CDR2 YYREEE (reference sequence). The CDR3 runs to 16 residues. The CDR3 loop is CASSSRQWEPSDTQYF. In DNA, the CDR3 is TGTGCCAGCAGCTCCCGGCAGTGGGAGCCATCAGATACGCAGTATTTT.

This clonotype was seen a handful of times. The V gene is TRBV6-8, the J gene TRBJ2-1; D is ambiguous. V lost 6 bases and J lost 0, with 15 bases in between. The length of the CDR3 is 16 residues. Germline CDR1 is MNHGY and CDR2 is SAAAGT. The CDR3: CASSPLQMFSYNEQFF. In DNA form, the CDR3 reads TGTGCCAGCAGCCCTCTCCAAATGTTCTCCTACAATGAGCAGTTCTTC.

The genes are TRBV6-5 and TRBJ1-1, with D uncertain. In germline, CDR1 is MNHEY, CDR2 SVGAGI. V was pared by 6 bases and J by 8 bases, with 19 bases between. The CDR3 contains 14 residues. CDR3 DNA sequence: TGTGCCAGCAGCCCCTCTATAGGGCACCAGGAAGCTTTCTTT. Translating it yields CASSPSIGHQEAFF.

The rearrangement joins TRBV4-1 to TRBJ1-4; a possible D gene is TRBD1 (5 bases). The V gene's germline CDR1 is MGHRA and CDR2 YSYEKL. V was pared by 1 base and J by 8 bases, with 17 bases between. This CDR3 spans 16 amino acids. Here the CDR3 DNA reads TGCGCCAGCAGCCAAGGTCCTGGGGAAGCAGGGGAAAAACTGTTTTTT. It translates to CASSQGPGEAGEKLFF.